One sample yielded the 12 T cell receptor beta chains listed below, sequenced in a study of cytomegalovirus exposure and HLA in healthy donors. PCR involved 60 Vbeta and 13 Jbeta primers. Profiled with immunoSEQ multiplex PCR; TCRdb holds only in-frame clones, not every one. Of under 130,000 clones listed, around 80% are singletons. Sequencing was done on a sample of PBMCs. These TCRs come from a man aged 25 to 40 in good health and CMV-seronegative.

The chain carries TRBV5-1 and TRBJ2-7; TRBD2 matches at 10 bases. Germline loops: CDR1 SGHRS, CDR2 YFSETQ. V lost 4 bases and J lost 6; bases outside the gene matches: 10. The CDR3 covers 15 residues. CDR3 residues: CASSPTSGASLEQYF. As DNA, the CDR3 is TGCGCCAGCAGCCCCACTAGCGGGGCCTCCCTCGAGCAGTACTTC.

The V call is TRBV7-2, the J call TRBJ2-3, with 9 nucleotides matching TRBD2. This CDR3 has 17 residues. The junction had 9 bases not matched to a gene; V was cut back by 1 base and J by 4 bases. Germline CDR1 is SGHTA and CDR2 is FQGNSA. CDR3 sequence reads: CASSLVPAGGRSDTQYF. The CDR3 nucleotides read TGTGCCAGCAGCTTAGTTCCGGCGGGGGGGAGGTCAGATACGCAGTATTTT. The full variable domain, in which reference TRBV7-2 and TRBJ2-3 provide the parts outside the CDR3, is GAGVSQSPSNKVTEKGKDVELRCDPISGHTALYWYRQSLGQGLEFLIYFQGNSAPDKSGLPSDRFSAERTGGSVSTLTIQRTQQEDSAVYLCASSLVPAGGRSDTQYFGPGTRLTVL.

This chain connects TRBV25-1 to TRBJ2-7, with TRBD2 matching 11 bases. This CDR3 is 14 amino acids long. V lost 10 bases, J lost 6 bases, and 11 bases stayed unmatched. Per germline, CDR1 MGHDK and CDR2 SYGVNS. The CDR3 sequence: CATELAGDLGEQYF. CDR3 nucleotides: TGTGCCACCGAACTAGCGGGAGATTTGGGCGAGCAGTACTTC.

The chain links TRBV27 to TRBJ1-1; the D gene is possibly TRBD1 (5 bases). The CDR3 runs to 13 residues. Germline values: CDR1 MNHEY, CDR2 SMNVEV (reference sequence). V was pared by 6 bases and J by 0 bases, with 8 bases between. In DNA form, the CDR3 reads TGTGCCAGCAGATCGACAGTGAACACTGAAGCTTTCTTT. It specifies CASRSTVNTEAFF.

This rearrangement joins TRBV7-2 to TRBJ2-7; no clear D. The germline V gene encodes CDR1 SGHTA and CDR2 FQGNSA. V was pared by 0 bases and J by 5 bases, with 8 bases between. There are 13 residues in the CDR3. CDR3 bases: TGTGCCAGCAGCTTAGCAGCACTGAACGAGCAGTACTTC. It yields the protein CASSLAALNEQYF. Together with reference TRBV7-2 and TRBJ2-7, the CDR3 gives the full variable domain: GAGVSQSPSNKVTEKGKDVELRCDPISGHTALYWYRQSLGQGLEFLIYFQGNSAPDKSGLPSDRFSAERTGGSVSTLTIQRTQQEDSAVYLCASSLAALNEQYFGPGTRLTVT.

The V and J genes are TRBV6-6 and TRBJ1-2; the D gene is possibly TRBD1 (6 bases). The CDR3 is 15 amino acids. V was pared by 0 bases and J by 8 bases, with 16 bases between. From germline, CDR1 is MNHNY and CDR2 SVGAGI (reference sequence). CDR3: CASSYSSSPGEGYTF. The CDR3 nucleotides are TGTGCCAGCAGTTACTCGAGTTCCCCAGGGGAAGGCTACACCTTC.

This chain connects TRBV10-1 to TRBJ2-5; tentative D call: TRBD2 (5 bases). The CDR3 is 16 amino acids. V gave up 2 bases and J gave up 1 base, with 14 bases separating them. Germline V CDR1 and CDR2: WNHNN, SYGVQD (reference sequence). Here the CDR3 DNA reads TGCGCCAGCAGTGAGGCCGATGGGAGCGGCCAAGAGACCCAGTACTTC. It is translated as CASSEADGSGQETQYF.

This chain joins TRBV11-2 and TRBJ2-1; 13 bases agree with TRBD2. Germline V gene sequence: CDR1 SGHAT, CDR2 FQNNGV. The CDR3 contains 14 residues. V dropped 3 bases and J dropped 13; count of bases not matched to a gene: 6. The CDR3 is CASSFGLAGDSQFF. The DNA for the CDR3 is TGTGCCAGCAGCTTCGGACTAGCGGGGGATTCTCAGTTCTTC.

The rearrangement uses TRBV25-1 and TRBJ2-3; 11 nucleotides align to TRBD2. Trimming took 5 bases from V and 2 from J; bases not matched to a gene: 3. The CDR3 length is 15 residues. Germline lookup yields CDR1 MGHDK and CDR2 SYGVNS. The CDR3 DNA reads as TGTGCCAGCAGTCTAGCGGGGGGTGTCACAGATACGCAGTATTTT. Amino acids: CASSLAGGVTDTQYF. The whole variable domain, filled in from reference TRBV25-1 and TRBJ2-3, reads EADIYQTPRYLVIGTGKKITLECSQTMGHDKMYWYQQDPGMELHLIHYSYGVNSTEKGDLSSESTVSRIRTEHFPLTLESARPSHTSQYLCASSLAGGVTDTQYFGPGTRLTVL.

This rearrangement joins TRBV6-1 to TRBJ2-1; D is possibly TRBD1 (5 bases). The CDR3 spans 12 residues. Trimming pared 6 bases from V and 8 bases from J, leaving 11 bases between. Germline CDR1 and CDR2: MNHNS and SASEGT. The CDR3 DNA follows: TGTGCCAGCAGACTCCCAGGGTATGAGCAGTTCTTC. Translated, it gives CASRLPGYEQFF.

The chain couples TRBV27 to TRBJ2-1; no reliable D call. The CDR3 sequence is 15 residues long. The V gene lost 2 bases and the J gene lost 0 bases, with 8 bases spanning the gap. CDR1 MNHEY and CDR2 SMNVEV come from the germline V gene (reference sequence). CDR3 amino acids: CASSLGGYSYNEQFF. In DNA form, the CDR3 reads TGTGCCAGCAGTTTAGGCGGCTACTCCTACAATGAGCAGTTCTTC.

The chain uses TRBV18 and TRBJ1-1; D might be TRBD1 (5 bases). The CDR3 is 15 residues long. Germline loops: CDR1 KGHSH, CDR2 LQKENI. V was trimmed by 3 bases and J by 4 bases, leaving 15 bases between them. The CDR3 bases are TGTGCCAGCTCACCTCCCGTGGGGGGGAGCACTGAAGCTTTCTTT. Encoded protein: CASSPPVGGSTEAFF.